Listed here are 14 T cell receptor beta chains from one sample, sequenced in a study of cytomegalovirus exposure and HLA in healthy donors. Generated by immunoSEQ multiplex PCR, the TCRdb table keeps only in-frame clones and is missing some. Of about 220,000 clones in the sample, 85% to 95% were seen once. The source material was PBMCs. Receptors originate from a young woman in good health and CMV-seronegative.

The chain has TRBV28 and TRBJ2-3; 9 positions agree with TRBD1. The germline gives CDR1 MDHEN, CDR2 SYDVKM. The CDR3 length is 15 residues. With 1 base clipped from V and 7 bases from J, the junction kept 6 bases outside the gene matches. Here the CDR3 reads CASSLSGTGRNTQYF. For the CDR3, the DNA is TGTGCCAGCAGTTTATCAGGGACAGGGCGAAATACGCAGTATTTT. Filled out from reference TRBV28 and TRBJ2-3, the complete variable domain reads DVKVTQSSRYLVKRTGEKVFLECVQDMDHENMFWYRQDPGLGLRLIYFSYDVKMKEKGDIPEGYSVSREKKERFSLILESASTNQTSMYLCASSLSGTGRNTQYFGPGTRLTVL.

DNA for the CDR3: TGTGCCAGCAGTACCCCGGGACAGCAAGCTTTCTTT. This gives the protein CASSTPGQQAFF. The rearrangement uses TRBV25-1 and TRBJ1-1; 7 bases align to TRBD1. There are 12 residues in the CDR3. Germline loops: CDR1 MGHDK, CDR2 SYGVNS. V shed 5 bases and J 9 bases; nucleotides not matched to a gene: 6.

The rearrangement joins TRBV14 to TRBJ2-7, with 8 bases fitting TRBD1. The CDR3 loop spans 15 amino acids. Germline lookup yields CDR1 SGHDN and CDR2 FVKESK. V lost 2 bases and J lost 2; bases outside the gene matches: 5. CDR3 DNA sequence: TGTGCCAGCAGCCAAATGACAGGGGCCCCCTACGAGCAGTACTTC. It is translated as CASSQMTGAPYEQYF.

J is TRBJ1-1 and V is TRBV5-1; the match to TRBD1 covers 8 bases. Germline V gene sequence: CDR1 SGHRS, CDR2 YFSETQ. The CDR3 has 15 amino acids. V shed 4 bases and J 4 bases; nucleotides not matched to a gene: 9. The CDR3 spells CASSVPGGAGTEAFF. For the CDR3, the DNA is TGCGCCAGCAGCGTGCCAGGGGGCGCGGGCACTGAAGCTTTCTTT.

The genes are TRBV6-1 and TRBJ2-7; 9 bases fit TRBD1. V was pared by 8 bases and J by 2 bases, with 7 bases of the junction left unmatched. The length of the CDR3 is 14 residues. Germline loops: CDR1 MNHNS, CDR2 SASEGT. Here the CDR3 reads CASVNRGRAYEQYF. As DNA, the CDR3 is TGTGCCAGCGTGAACAGGGGGCGGGCCTACGAGCAGTACTTC.

The chain carries TRBV19 and TRBJ2-7; perhaps TRBD2 as D (5 bases). The germline V gene has CDR1 LNHDA and CDR2 SQIVND (reference sequence). The V end lost 10 bases, the J end lost 3 bases, and 16 bases lay between the germline ends. This CDR3 contains 13 residues. The CDR3 DNA reads as TGTGCCACCACCCAGTCTAGCTACTACGAGCAGTACTTC. Translation gives CATTQSSYYEQYF.

The CDR3 reads CASRQGDEKLFF. Written as DNA, the CDR3 is TGTGCCAGCAGACAGGGGGATGAAAAACTGTTTTTT. J is TRBJ1-4 and V is TRBV6-5; 8 bases agree with TRBD1. The germline V gene has CDR1 MNHEY and CDR2 SVGAGI. V was clipped by 6 bases and J by 6 bases; unmatched bases: 0. The CDR3 sequence is 12 residues long.

V gene TRBV10-3 combines with J gene TRBJ2-5; D uncertain. The CDR3 length is 13 residues. Trimming removed 1 base from V and 5 bases from J, with 8 bases in between. The germline V gene has CDR1 ENHRY and CDR2 SYGVKD. The CDR3 sequence is CAISEWSEETQYF. The CDR3, as DNA: TGTGCCATCAGTGAGTGGTCCGAGGAGACCCAGTACTTC.

This chain joins TRBV5-1 and TRBJ1-5; D possibly corresponds to TRBD1 (5 bases). This CDR3 contains 14 residues. The germline V gene encodes CDR1 SGHRS and CDR2 YFSETQ. The V gene lost 4 bases and the J gene lost 1 base, with 9 bases spanning the gap. Here the CDR3 DNA reads TGCGCCAGCAGCGCAGGGTTAAGCAATCAGCCCCAGCATTTT. Its translation: CASSAGLSNQPQHF.

The sample holds one count of this clone. The V and J genes are TRBV5-4 and TRBJ1-6; 8 nucleotides agree with TRBD1. The length of the CDR3 is 15 residues. Germline CDR1 reads SGHNT; CDR2 reads YYREEE (reference sequence). V shed 0 bases, J shed 9 bases, and the junction held 5 bases outside the gene matches. CDR3 sequence: CASSLGQGFGSPLHF. CDR3 DNA: TGTGCCAGCAGCTTGGGACAGGGGTTTGGTTCACCCCTCCACTTT.

The chain employs TRBV2 and TRBJ1-2; tentatively, D is TRBD1 (6 bases). V lost 6 bases and J lost 2, with 13 bases in between. Germline values: CDR1 SNHLY, CDR2 FYNNEI. The CDR3 extends over 14 amino acids. In nucleotides, the CDR3 is TGTGCCAGCAGAGCCAGGGGCTCGAACTATGGCTACACCTTC. Its protein is CASRARGSNYGYTF.

V gene TRBV6-5 combines with J gene TRBJ2-5, with TRBD2 matching 9 bases. Germline values: CDR1 MNHEY, CDR2 SVGAGI. The junction had 7 bases not matched to a gene; V was cut back by 6 bases and J by 2 bases. The CDR3 is made up of 15 amino acids. The CDR3 protein is CASRASGIRQETQYF. In DNA form, the CDR3 reads TGTGCCAGCAGGGCTAGCGGGATTCGACAAGAGACCCAGTACTTC.

The chain couples TRBV5-1 to TRBJ1-4; D possibly corresponds to TRBD2 (6 bases). Judging by the DNA end, TRBJ2-2 fits better; the J call may be wrong. CDR3 length equals 13 residues. Germline values: CDR1 SGHRS, CDR2 YFSETQ. The CDR3 sequence: CASSLGLGGELFF. CDR3 coding DNA: TGCGCCAGCAGCCTGGGACTGGGCGGGGAGCTGTTTTTT.

This chain joins TRBV5-1 and TRBJ2-2, with 9 bases lining up with TRBD2. Germline-derived CDR1 and CDR2 are SGHRS and YFSETQ. This CDR3 is 17 amino acids long. Trimming at V came to 5 bases and at J to 3 bases, leaving 11 bases not matched to a gene. The CDR3 spells CASRHRAGGPDTGELFF. The CDR3 region has the DNA TGCGCCAGCAGACACAGGGCGGGAGGGCCGGACACCGGGGAGCTGTTTTTT.